The clone carrying this T cell receptor beta chain was seen repeatedly, ten times or more. Amplification of TCR beta CDR3 regions used RNA as the template. First-round RT-PCR targeting the TCR CDR3 was performed with the HTBI primer set. TCRdb re-derived calls from the multiplex PCR reads in MiXCR, one entry per CDR3 protein. The sample has about 540,000 distinct CDR3 sequences; 46% are singletons. These data come from a study of T cells in Graves' hyperthyroidism and ophthalmopathy. The trim removed 5 bases at V and 5 bases at J, leaving 8 bases unmatched. The CDR3 has 14 amino acids. Germline lookup yields CDR1 MNHEY and CDR2 SVGAGI.

The sequenced sample was peripheral blood or thyroid tissue (not recorded which). The source is a woman aged 18 to 35 with Graves' hyperthyroidism. J is TRBJ1-1 and V is TRBV6-5; 7 positions agree with TRBD1. CDR3 amino acids: CASSETGAGTEAFF. For the CDR3, the DNA is TGTGCCAGCAGTGAAACAGGGGCTGGTACTGAAGCTTTCTTT.